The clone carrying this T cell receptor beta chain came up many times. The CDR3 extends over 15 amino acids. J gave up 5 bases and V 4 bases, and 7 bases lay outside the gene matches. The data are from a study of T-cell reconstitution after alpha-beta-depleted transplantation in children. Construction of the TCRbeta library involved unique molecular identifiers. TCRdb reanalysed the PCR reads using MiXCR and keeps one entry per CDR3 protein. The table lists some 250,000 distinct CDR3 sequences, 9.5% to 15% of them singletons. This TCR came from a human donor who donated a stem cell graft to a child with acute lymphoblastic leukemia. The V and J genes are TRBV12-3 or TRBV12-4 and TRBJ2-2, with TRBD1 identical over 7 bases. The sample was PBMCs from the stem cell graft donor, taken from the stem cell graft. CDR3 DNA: TGTGCCAGCAGTTCTACAGGGGCAGGGACCGGGGAGCTGTTTTTT. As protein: CASSSTGAGTGELFF.